These 22 T cell receptor beta chains were sequenced from one sample in a study of blood T cell repertoires in COVID-19 (dated by TCRdb to the early 2020s). The protocol used for the library was the immunoSEQ multiplex PCR assay. TCRdb mirrors the immuneACCESS table, restricted to in-frame sequences. Some clones are absent from its copies; in checked studies, under half trace to an unresolved V gene, and the reason for the others is unknown. The sample includes more than 200,000 clones, with roughly nine tenths observed a single time. The top ten clonotypes cover roughly 0.69% of the sample. Sequencing used peripheral blood. The receptors were sampled from a man between 35 and 55 years old with acute or convalescent COVID-19.

The gene calls are TRBV19 and TRBJ2-1; 8 bases agree with TRBD1. Trimming removed 0 bases from V and 7 bases from J; junction bases left unmatched: 5. Germline V lookup: CDR1 LNHDA, CDR2 SQIVND (reference sequence). The CDR3 extends over 15 amino acids. CDR3 amino acids: CASSIEWTGPNEQFF. The CDR3 bases are TGTGCCAGTAGTATAGAATGGACAGGGCCGAATGAGCAGTTCTTC.

The J gene is TRBJ1-6, the V gene TRBV5-1; 7 positions match TRBD1. This CDR3 contains 15 residues. The ends lost 4 bases at V and 9 bases at J; junction bases unmatched: 10. From germline, CDR1 is SGHRS and CDR2 YFSETQ. The CDR3 nucleotides are TGCGCCAGCAGCACAGGGGAGGCGGTGGGTTCACCCCTCCACTTT. Encoded protein: CASSTGEAVGSPLHF.

The rearrangement uses TRBV15 and TRBJ1-3; no clear D gene. The germline gives CDR1 LNHNV, CDR2 YYDKDF (reference sequence). The CDR3 spans 17 residues. The V end was cut by 0 bases, the J end by 0 bases, with 12 bases between. Written as DNA, the CDR3 is TGTGCCACCAGCAGAGATAACGGGTTCAGCTCTGGAAACACCATATATTTT. Translating it yields CATSRDNGFSSGNTIYF.

Here the CDR3 DNA reads TGTGCCAGCAGCTCGGACTATTTCACCGGGGAGCTGTTTTTT. Translated: CASSSDYFTGELFF. The rearrangement uses TRBV7-3 and TRBJ2-2, with a weak D call TRBD2 (6 bases). The CDR3 loop spans 14 amino acids. Trimming removed 4 bases from V and 4 bases from J, with 10 bases in between. From germline, CDR1 is SGHTA and CDR2 FQGTGA. The variable domain in full, with the rest retrieved from reference TRBV7-3 and TRBJ2-2, is GAGVSQTPSNKVTEKGKYVELRCDPISGHTALYWYRQSLGQGPEFLIYFQGTGAADDSGLPNDRFFAVRPEGSVSTLKIQRTERGDSAVYLCASSSDYFTGELFFGEGSRLTVL.

This clone has a single count. This CDR3 reads CASSQVTGVPTEAFF. In nucleotides, the CDR3 is TGTGCCAGCAGCCAAGTGACAGGGGTGCCCACTGAAGCTTTCTTT. This rearrangement joins TRBV3-1 (or the pseudogene TRBV3-2) to TRBJ1-1; TRBD1 matches 8 bases. Germline CDR1 and CDR2: LGHDT and YNNKEL (reference sequence). V lost 1 base to trimming and J lost 4 bases; unmatched junction nucleotides: 5. The CDR3 totals 15 residues.

The CDR3 spells CASSIVPSGYYEQYF. The DNA of the CDR3 is TGTGCCAGTAGTATAGTTCCTAGCGGATACTACGAGCAGTACTTC. The chain uses TRBV19 and TRBJ2-7, with 7 bases fitting TRBD2. Per germline, CDR1 LNHDA and CDR2 SQIVND (reference sequence). The ends lost 1 base at V and 3 bases at J; junction bases unmatched: 6. CDR3 size: 15 residues.

The chain uses TRBV19 and TRBJ2-5; maybe TRBD1 (5 bases). This CDR3 spans 14 amino acids. Germline lookup yields CDR1 LNHDA and CDR2 SQIVND (reference sequence). V shed 0 bases and J shed 9 bases, with 14 bases lying between them. The DNA for the CDR3 is TGTGCCAGTAGTATAGAGGGTCTGGGGCGAGCCCAGTACTTC. This encodes CASSIEGLGRAQYF.

The V gene is TRBV6-5, the J gene TRBJ2-5; 8 bases map to TRBD1. CDR3 length: 15 residues. V was pared by 7 bases and J by 5 bases, with 12 bases of the junction left unmatched. Looked up from germline, CDR1 is MNHEY and CDR2 is SVGAGI. CDR3 sequence reads: CASTREAGGMETQYF. CDR3 DNA sequence: TGTGCCAGCACTAGGGAGGCAGGGGGCATGGAGACCCAGTACTTC.

This clone was seen only a few times. The rearrangement uses TRBV19 and TRBJ1-1; a weak D match, TRBD1 (5 bases). The CDR3 covers 15 residues. Germline-derived CDR1 and CDR2 are LNHDA and SQIVND (reference sequence). Trimming stripped 0 bases from V and 0 bases from J, with 8 bases between. The CDR3 region is CASSIDPGLNTEAFF. The CDR3 nucleotides are TGTGCCAGTAGTATAGATCCAGGGTTGAACACTGAAGCTTTCTTT.

The V gene is TRBV5-1, the J gene TRBJ2-2, with D possibly being TRBD2 (5 bases). The length of the CDR3 is 15 residues. Germline loops: CDR1 SGHRS, CDR2 YFSETQ. V dropped 4 bases and J dropped 5 bases, with 15 bases sitting between them. The CDR3 sequence is CASSPRATSTGELFF. The CDR3 DNA sequence: TGCGCCAGCAGCCCACGGGCTACTAGTACCGGGGAGCTGTTTTTT.

The rearrangement uses TRBV5-1 and TRBJ2-3; TRBD1 might be the D (7 bases). CDR3 length: 17 amino acids. Germline assignment: CDR1 SGHRS and CDR2 YFSETQ. Trimming removed 0 bases from V and 4 bases from J, with 18 bases in between. DNA of the CDR3: TGCGCCAGCAGCTTGGAGGGGCAGGGGGGATTCGCAGATACGCAGTATTTT. Residues: CASSLEGQGGFADTQYF.

The V gene is TRBV6-5, the J gene TRBJ1-2; D is undetermined. V lost 5 bases, J lost 8 bases, and 15 bases lay in between. Germline V CDR1 and CDR2: MNHEY, SVGAGI. The CDR3 totals 13 residues. The CDR3 DNA reads TGTGCCAGCAGTCGCGGGGTTTCAGTCGGCTACACCTTC. This sequence encodes CASSRGVSVGYTF.

The rearrangement joins TRBV19 to TRBJ2-1; 11 nucleotides match TRBD2. Germline V lookup: CDR1 LNHDA, CDR2 SQIVND (reference sequence). This CDR3 is built from 15 residues. The junction had 0 bases not matched to a gene; V was cut back by 3 bases and J by 2 bases. CDR3 nucleotides: TGTGCCAGTAGTATGGGACTAGCGGCCTACAATGAGCAGTTCTTC. This translates into CASSMGLAAYNEQFF.

The sample holds a few counts of this clone. Other nucleotide sequences in the sample specify the same CDR3. The chain joins TRBV7-6 to TRBJ2-2; TRBD1 might be the D (5 bases). The CDR3 is 14 amino acids. Germline lookup yields CDR1 SGHVS and CDR2 FNYEAQ. Trimming took 1 base from V and 4 from J, leaving 7 bases between them. CDR3 protein: CASSLGTSTGELFF. The CDR3 region has the DNA TGTGCCAGCAGCTTAGGGACATCCACCGGGGAGCTGTTTTTT.

V is TRBV27 and J is TRBJ2-1, with D tentatively TRBD1 (6 bases). Trimming removed 2 bases from V and 0 bases from J, with 8 bases in between. In germline, CDR1 is MNHEY, CDR2 SMNVEV (reference sequence). The CDR3 is made up of 15 amino acids. The DNA of the CDR3 is TGTGCCAGCAGTTTAGAACAGGGCTCCTACAATGAGCAGTTCTTC. It encodes CASSLEQGSYNEQFF.

The rearrangement joins TRBV7-9 to TRBJ2-5; the match to TRBD2 covers 11 bases. J was trimmed by 3 bases and V by 3 bases; bases with no gene match: 6. The CDR3 has 16 residues. In germline, CDR1 is SEHNR, CDR2 FQNEAQ (reference sequence). The CDR3 loop reads CASSLRGLAAKETQYF. CDR3 DNA: TGTGCCAGCAGCTTGCGGGGACTAGCGGCCAAAGAGACCCAGTACTTC.

This rearrangement joins TRBV19 to TRBJ1-4; 9 nucleotides line up with TRBD1. The CDR3 runs 16 residues. The germline V gene encodes CDR1 LNHDA and CDR2 SQIVND (reference sequence). The J segment lost 0 bases and the V segment lost 10 bases, leaving 9 bases of the junction unmatched. The CDR3 region has the DNA TGTGCCACTCGGGACAGGGAAGTGTCAACTAATGAAAAACTGTTTTTT. This translates into CATRDREVSTNEKLFF. Drawing the rest from reference TRBV19 and TRBJ1-4, the complete variable domain is DGGITQSPKYLFRKEGQNVTLSCEQNLNHDAMYWYRQDPGQGLRLIYYSQIVNDFQKGDIAEGYSVSREKKESFPLTVTSAQKNPTAFYLCATRDREVSTNEKLFFGSGTQLSVL.

This clone showed up just once. The V and J genes are TRBV6-5 and TRBJ2-7; 7 bases align to TRBD2. After removal of 9 bases from V and 5 bases from J, the junction contained 13 bases not matched to a gene. The length of the CDR3 is 14 residues. Germline CDR1 and CDR2: MNHEY and SVGAGI. The CDR3 DNA sequence: TGTGCCAGTACAGAGGCCGGGGGGATGAACGAGCAGTACTTC. Translated: CASTEAGGMNEQYF.

As concerns this clone: The sample carries other DNA sequences with the same CDR3. The chain uses TRBV3-1 (or the pseudogene TRBV3-2) and TRBJ1-1; D not certain. V lost 1 base and J 0 bases, leaving 6 bases between the germline ends. The CDR3 totals 14 residues. CDR1 and CDR2 (germline): LGHDT, YNNKEL (reference sequence). The CDR3 spells CASSQGALNTEAFF. In DNA form, the CDR3 reads TGTGCCAGCAGCCAAGGAGCTTTGAACACTGAAGCTTTCTTT.

This chain joins TRBV3-1 (or the pseudogene TRBV3-2) and TRBJ1-4; 8 bases match TRBD1. The CDR3 loop spans 13 amino acids. Germline assignment: CDR1 LGHDT and CDR2 YNNKEL (reference sequence). J lost 6 bases, V lost 5 bases, and 2 bases had no gene match. CDR3 protein: CASSKQGDEKLFF. Here the CDR3 DNA reads TGTGCCAGCAGCAAACAGGGGGATGAAAAACTGTTTTTT.

This sequence joins TRBV30 and TRBJ1-2, with D tentatively TRBD1 (5 bases). Trimming removed 3 bases from V and 5 bases from J, with 7 bases in between. Germline-derived CDR1 and CDR2 are GTSNPN and SVGIG (reference sequence). The CDR3 sequence is 11 residues long. CDR3 nucleotides: TGTGCCTGGAGGGGACTGTATGGCTACACCTTC. It translates to CAWRGLYGYTF.

In this sample, this clone turned up once. This chain uses TRBV2 with TRBJ2-2; D may be TRBD2 (6 bases). Germline CDR1 SNHLY, CDR2 FYNNEI. V lost 6 bases, J lost 7 bases, and 15 bases lay in between. The CDR3 spans 14 residues. The CDR3 reads CASRGLAGSGELFF. In DNA, the CDR3 is TGTGCCAGCAGGGGATTGGCGGGGAGCGGGGAGCTGTTTTTT.